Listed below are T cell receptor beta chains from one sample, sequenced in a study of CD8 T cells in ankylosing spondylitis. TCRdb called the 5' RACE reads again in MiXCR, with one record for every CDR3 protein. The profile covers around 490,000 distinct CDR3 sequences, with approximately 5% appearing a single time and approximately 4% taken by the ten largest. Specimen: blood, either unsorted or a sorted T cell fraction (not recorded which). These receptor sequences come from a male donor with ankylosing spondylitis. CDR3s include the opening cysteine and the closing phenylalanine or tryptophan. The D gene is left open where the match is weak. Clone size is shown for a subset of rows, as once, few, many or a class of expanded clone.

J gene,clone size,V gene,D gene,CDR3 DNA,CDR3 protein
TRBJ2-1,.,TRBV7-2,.,TGTGCCAGCAGCTTACGTCAGGGGCTATGCAATGAGCAGTTCTTC,CASSLRQGLCNEQFF
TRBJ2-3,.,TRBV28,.,TGTGCCAGCAGTTTTATAGGGTTTGGCACAGATACGCAGTATTTT,CASSFIGFGTDTQYF
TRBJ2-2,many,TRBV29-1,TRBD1,TGCAGCGTTGAAGACAGGGGGACAGCCGGGGAGCTGTTTTTT,CSVEDRGTAGELFF
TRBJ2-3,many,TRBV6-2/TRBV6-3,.,TGTGCCAGCAGTACGACCACAGATACGCAGTATTTT,CASSTTTDTQYF
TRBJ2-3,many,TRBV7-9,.,TGTGCCAGCAGCCCGCGTACAGGGTATAGGGCAGATACGCAGTATTTT,CASSPRTGYRADTQYF
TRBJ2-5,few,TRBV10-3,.,TGTGCCACAAGGGGTATACTAGGGGAGACCCAGTACTTC,CATRGILGETQYF
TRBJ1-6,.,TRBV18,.,TGTGCCAGCTCACCCCCGGGTTCCAGGCCTTCACCCCTCCACTTT,CASSPPGSRPSPLHF
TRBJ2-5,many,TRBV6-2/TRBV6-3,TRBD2,TGTGCCAGCAGTTACGAGCGGCTAGCGGAAACCCAACAAGAGACCCAGTACTTC,CASSYERLAETQQETQYF
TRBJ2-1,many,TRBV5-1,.,TGCGCCAGCAGATATCAAGTAGTCAGCGTCGGGTTGCTCAATGAGCAGTTCTTC,CASRYQVVSVGLLNEQFF
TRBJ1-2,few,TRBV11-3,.,TGTGCCAGCAGATCACGGGGGACTAACTATGGCTACACCTTC,CASRSRGTNYGYTF
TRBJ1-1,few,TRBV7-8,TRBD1,TGTGCCAGCAGCCCTAAGACTACCGGGACAGGGGGCCTAGGGGTCACTGAAGCTTTCTTT,CASSPKTTGTGGLGVTEAFF
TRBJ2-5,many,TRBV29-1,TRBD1,TGCAGCGCCGGAGGGACAGGGGGTCAAGAGACCCAGTACTTC,CSAGGTGGQETQYF
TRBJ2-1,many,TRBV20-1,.,TGCAGTGCCAGGAGGGCCAGTGAGCAGTTCTTC,CSARRASEQFF
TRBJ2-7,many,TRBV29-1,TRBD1,TGCAGCGTTGTAAACGTAGGGACAGGGTTCGAGCAGTACTTC,CSVVNVGTGFEQYF
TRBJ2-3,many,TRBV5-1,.,TGCGCCAGCAGCTTAGGGGGGGCGGCAGATACGCAGTATTTT,CASSLGGAADTQYF
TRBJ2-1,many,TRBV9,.,TGTGCCAGCAGCCCCACCGGGGTTCTAAATGAGCAGTTCTTC,CASSPTGVLNEQFF
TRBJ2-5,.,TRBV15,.,TGTGCCACCAGCAGAGATCGGGGGGCGGGGGAGACCCAGTACTTC,CATSRDRGAGETQYF
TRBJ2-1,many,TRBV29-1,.,TGCAGCGTGCCCCTTCGGTGGGATTGGGGGTACAATGAGCAGTTCTTC,CSVPLRWDWGYNEQFF
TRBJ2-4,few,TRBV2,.,TGTGCCAGCAACGCGGGGATGTACATTCAGTACTTC,CASNAGMYIQYF
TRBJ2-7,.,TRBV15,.,TGTGCCACCAGCAGAGAGAGCTTTCGCGAGCAGTACTTC,CATSRESFREQYF
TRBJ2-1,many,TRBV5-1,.,TGCGCCAGCAGCTTGGATCGAGCATTCTCCTACAATGAGCAGTTCTTC,CASSLDRAFSYNEQFF
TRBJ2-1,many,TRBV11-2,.,TGTGCCAGCAGCTACCTTTTTGGAACAGCTTCCTACAATGAGCAGTTCTTC,CASSYLFGTASYNEQFF
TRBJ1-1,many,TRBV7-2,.,TGTGCCAGCAGCTCACCGGGGAACACTGAAGCTTTCTTT,CASSSPGNTEAFF
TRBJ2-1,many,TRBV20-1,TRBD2,TGCAGTGCCCCAAAACTACTAGCGGGAGGAAGTGAGCAGTTCTTC,CSAPKLLAGGSEQFF
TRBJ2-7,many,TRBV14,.,TGTGCCAGCAGCCTTATGGGGCGGTACGAGCAGTACTTC,CASSLMGRYEQYF
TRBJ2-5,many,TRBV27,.,TGTGCCAGCAGTTCCAACAGGGAGGAAGAGACCCAGTACTTC,CASSSNREEETQYF
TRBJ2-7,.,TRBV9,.,TGTGCCAGCAGCCCCTGGTCGGGGCACGAGCAGTACTTC,CASSPWSGHEQYF
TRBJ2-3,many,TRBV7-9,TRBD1,TGTGCCAGCAGCTACGGACAGGGGGCTACAGATACGCAGTATTTT,CASSYGQGATDTQYF
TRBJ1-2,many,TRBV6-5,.,TGTGCCAGCAGTTACCTGCCGACAGGAGGCTATGGCTACACCTTC,CASSYLPTGGYGYTF
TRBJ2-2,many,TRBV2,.,TGTGCCAGCAGTGGGCAAAGTCTCTCCGGGGAGCTGTTTTTT,CASSGQSLSGELFF
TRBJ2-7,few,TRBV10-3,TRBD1,TGTGCCATCAGTGACGTGGGACAGGCTACCTACGAGCAGTACTTC,CAISDVGQATYEQYF
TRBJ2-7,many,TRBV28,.,TGTGCCAGTGTGGGACGGTCCTACGAGCAGTACTTC,CASVGRSYEQYF
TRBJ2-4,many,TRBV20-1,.,TGCAGTGCTAGAGGAGTTCTAGCCAAAAACATTCAGTACTTC,CSARGVLAKNIQYF
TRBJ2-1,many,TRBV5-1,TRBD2,TGCGCCAGCAGCTTGGGGGTAGCGGGAGGTGGTAATGAGCAGTTCTTC,CASSLGVAGGGNEQFF
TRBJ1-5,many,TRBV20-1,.,TGCAGTGCTAGAGGGAGCAGGGTGGATCAGCCCCAGCATTTT,CSARGSRVDQPQHF
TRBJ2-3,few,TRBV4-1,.,TGCGCCAGCAGCCAAGTCCACAGGGGCGGGGCAGATACGCAGTATTTT,CASSQVHRGGADTQYF